This TCR beta chain stems from a study of shared clonotypes between healthy human individuals (dated by TCRdb to about 2020). Turning to the overall study: A couple of women and a few men aged 18 to 49 years were included in the cohort. To increase sequencing depth and limit assay-specific biases, different laboratories used diverse techniques to prepare libraries and sequence TCR repertoires. For each donor, CD4 naive and CD4 memory were each given three plates, CD8 naive was given two plates, and CD8 memory was given one plate. The study deeply sequenced blood TCR repertoires of about 5 healthy adults to estimate repertoire size and the extent of clonotype sharing between individuals. Per donor, leukapheresis produced somewhere between about 0.94 and 9 billion PBMCs.

Using the deep immunoSEQ assay, TCR CDR3 regions were amplified from genomic DNA by multiplex PCR. Extracted genomic DNA from each cell subset was distributed evenly across all wells of several immunoSEQ 96-well plates, and each plate was treated as a replicate. For sorted subsets, each replicate PCR was loaded with around 200 ng genomic DNA, equivalent to 30,000 or so T cell genomes. Purified libraries were quantified with a Qubit 3.0 fluorometer, sized on a Bioanalyzer 2100, and re-quantified with the KAPA Library Quantification kit. Every immunoSEQ 96-well plate was sequenced on a dedicated single-read 150-cycle Illumina NextSeq 550 flow cell. Turning to the authors' computational methods: The immunoSEQ output contained only junctional sequences without quality scores, so filtering could not match that applied to full-length reads. To assign V/J genes and CDR3, sequences were annotated using PyIR, a Python wrapper for IgBLAST v1.9, with IMGT germline references. Reads were filtered out if the reads had weak V/J assignments (E-value above 1e-6), no CDR3, stop codons, out-of-frame junctions, or ambiguous translated residues. V3J clonotypes were defined as sequences sharing the same inferred V gene, J gene, and CDR3 amino acid sequence. To compute the percentage overlap between repertoires, the number of shared unique clonotypes was divided by the size of the smaller repertoire. Richness of each repertoire was evaluated using RTK rarefaction, the Chao1 estimator, and Recon v2.1 estimates of unobserved clonotypes. OLGA was used to compute generation probabilities for all TCRbeta clonotypes that the gDNA method yielded from a handful of donors. TCRdb obtained this table from immuneACCESS and retained in-frame rearrangements with V and J assigned. These tables miss some clones; where compared with another copy, unresolved V genes account for less than half of the shortfall, and the remainder is unexplained. That table gives V, J and clone size, and the DNA gave D and trimming. The sample data list under 2.5 million clones, and just under 95% of these were observed just once. The leading ten clones occupy approximately 0.4% of the sample.

Broader findings and caveats from the paper: Naive subsets generally had larger estimated clonotype richness than memory subsets did. Compared with non-shared clonotypes, clonotypes shared by all four sorted-subset donors had higher generation probabilities. Sampling was restricted to blood, and TCR repertoires in tissue are likely to differ from TCR repertoires in blood. Because the study included a small number of donors, the genetic and exposure-history diversity represented was limited. Even with the large sequencing depth, rarefaction of the sorted-subset datasets indicated that sequencing was incomplete. Based on pairwise subsampling, the degree of clonotype sharing among donors was expected to be affected by sequencing depth. Sharing across several donors was observed for roughly 5% of naive CD4, over 3% of naive CD8, over 2% of memory CD4, and about 0.38% of memory CD8 clonotypes.

On this clone: The specificity of this receptor is unknown. Within one base of it there is no much larger clone, and no base qualities were kept.

The donors were healthy, HIV-negative adults with no recently reported acute infections or vaccinations. Only Caucasian adults living in Nashville, Tennessee, USA were represented among the donors. CD4+ T cells were enriched by magnetic negative selection; naive cells were then positively selected on CD45RA, and the negative fraction formed the memory subset. Blood was obtained by leukapheresis, after which PBMCs were separated by Ficoll-Histopaque density gradient centrifugation and cryopreserved in liquid nitrogen vapor phase. Analytical flow cytometry was used to check the purity and quantity of every magnetically sorted T cell population. Genomic DNA was isolated from every sorted fraction and measured by UV absorbance on a Nanodrop 2000c. The TCR originated in a man between 18 and 29 years old in good health. Some clones in this sample may be carry-over from other donors' samples. The specimen sequenced was naive CD4+ T cells from PBMCs. The sample's cell subset or site label, decoded: CD45RA+ positively selected.

The encoded CDR3 is CASSFRTSGRRELFF. The nucleotide sequence is given as TGTGCCAGCAGTTTTAGGACTAGCGGGAGACGGGAGCTGTTTTTT. The chain joins TRBV28 to TRBJ2-2; 13 middle bases align to TRBD2. The CDR3 holds 15 amino acids from the cysteine to the phenylalanine. The entry retains the CDR3 DNA only, 45 bases that are in frame from base 1. Unmatched junction bases come to 4, with V trimmed by 3 bases and J by 9 bases. From a lookup of the germline V gene, CDR1 and CDR2 are MDHEN and SYDVKM.